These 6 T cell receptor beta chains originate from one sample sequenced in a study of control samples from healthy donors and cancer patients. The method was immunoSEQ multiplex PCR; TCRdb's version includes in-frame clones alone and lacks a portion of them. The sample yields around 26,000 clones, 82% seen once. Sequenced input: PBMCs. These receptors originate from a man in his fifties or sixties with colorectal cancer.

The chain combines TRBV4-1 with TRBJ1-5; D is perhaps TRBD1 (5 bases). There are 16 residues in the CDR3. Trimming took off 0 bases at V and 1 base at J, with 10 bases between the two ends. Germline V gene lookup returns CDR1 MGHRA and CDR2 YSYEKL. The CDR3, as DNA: TGCGCCAGCAGCCAAGAGGGGGGGATGAGCAATCAGCCCCAGCATTTT. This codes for CASSQEGGMSNQPQHF.

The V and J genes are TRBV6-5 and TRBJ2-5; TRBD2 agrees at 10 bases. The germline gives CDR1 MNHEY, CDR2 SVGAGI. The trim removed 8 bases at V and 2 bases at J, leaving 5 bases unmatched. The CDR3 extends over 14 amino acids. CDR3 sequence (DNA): TGTGCCAGCCGCCGGACTAGCGGACAAGAGACCCAGTACTTC. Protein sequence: CASRRTSGQETQYF.

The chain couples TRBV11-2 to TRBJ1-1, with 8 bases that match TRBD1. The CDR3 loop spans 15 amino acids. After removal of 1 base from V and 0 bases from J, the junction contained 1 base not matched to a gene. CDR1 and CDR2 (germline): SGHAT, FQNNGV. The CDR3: CASSLAGQVNTEAFF. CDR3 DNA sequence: TGTGCCAGCAGCTTAGCGGGACAGGTGAACACTGAAGCTTTCTTT.

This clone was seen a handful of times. The CDR3 loop is CASSLEMVAGALSKYF. CDR3 nucleotide sequence: TGCGCCAGCAGCTTAGAGATGGTAGCGGGGGCCCTCTCAAAGTATTTT. The V and J genes are TRBV5-1 and TRBJ2-3, with 9 positions matching TRBD2. The CDR3 has 16 amino acids. The junction had 17 bases not matched to a gene; V was cut back by 2 bases and J by 13 bases. CDR1 is SGHRS, CDR2 YFSETQ, per germline. The entire variable domain, with the rest obtained from reference TRBV5-1 and TRBJ2-3, is as follows: KAGVTQTPRYLIKTRGQQVTLSCSPISGHRSVSWYQQTPGQGLQFLFEYFSETQRNKGNFPGRFSGRQFSNSRSEMNVSTLELGDSALYLCASSLEMVAGALSKYFGPGTRLTVL.

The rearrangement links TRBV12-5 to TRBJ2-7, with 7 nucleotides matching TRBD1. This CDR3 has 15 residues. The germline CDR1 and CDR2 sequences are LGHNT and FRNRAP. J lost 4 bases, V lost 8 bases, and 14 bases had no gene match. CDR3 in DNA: TGTGCTAGTCCCTACCCTAGGGGGCTCCCTTACGAGCAGTACTTC. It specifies CASPYPRGLPYEQYF.

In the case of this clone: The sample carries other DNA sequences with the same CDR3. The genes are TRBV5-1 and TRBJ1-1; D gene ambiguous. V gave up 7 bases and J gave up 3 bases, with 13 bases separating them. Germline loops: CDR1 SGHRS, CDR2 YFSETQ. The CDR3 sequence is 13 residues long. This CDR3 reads CASSLSGDTEAFF. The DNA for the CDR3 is TGCGCCAGCTCCCTTAGTGGGGACACTGAAGCTTTCTTT.